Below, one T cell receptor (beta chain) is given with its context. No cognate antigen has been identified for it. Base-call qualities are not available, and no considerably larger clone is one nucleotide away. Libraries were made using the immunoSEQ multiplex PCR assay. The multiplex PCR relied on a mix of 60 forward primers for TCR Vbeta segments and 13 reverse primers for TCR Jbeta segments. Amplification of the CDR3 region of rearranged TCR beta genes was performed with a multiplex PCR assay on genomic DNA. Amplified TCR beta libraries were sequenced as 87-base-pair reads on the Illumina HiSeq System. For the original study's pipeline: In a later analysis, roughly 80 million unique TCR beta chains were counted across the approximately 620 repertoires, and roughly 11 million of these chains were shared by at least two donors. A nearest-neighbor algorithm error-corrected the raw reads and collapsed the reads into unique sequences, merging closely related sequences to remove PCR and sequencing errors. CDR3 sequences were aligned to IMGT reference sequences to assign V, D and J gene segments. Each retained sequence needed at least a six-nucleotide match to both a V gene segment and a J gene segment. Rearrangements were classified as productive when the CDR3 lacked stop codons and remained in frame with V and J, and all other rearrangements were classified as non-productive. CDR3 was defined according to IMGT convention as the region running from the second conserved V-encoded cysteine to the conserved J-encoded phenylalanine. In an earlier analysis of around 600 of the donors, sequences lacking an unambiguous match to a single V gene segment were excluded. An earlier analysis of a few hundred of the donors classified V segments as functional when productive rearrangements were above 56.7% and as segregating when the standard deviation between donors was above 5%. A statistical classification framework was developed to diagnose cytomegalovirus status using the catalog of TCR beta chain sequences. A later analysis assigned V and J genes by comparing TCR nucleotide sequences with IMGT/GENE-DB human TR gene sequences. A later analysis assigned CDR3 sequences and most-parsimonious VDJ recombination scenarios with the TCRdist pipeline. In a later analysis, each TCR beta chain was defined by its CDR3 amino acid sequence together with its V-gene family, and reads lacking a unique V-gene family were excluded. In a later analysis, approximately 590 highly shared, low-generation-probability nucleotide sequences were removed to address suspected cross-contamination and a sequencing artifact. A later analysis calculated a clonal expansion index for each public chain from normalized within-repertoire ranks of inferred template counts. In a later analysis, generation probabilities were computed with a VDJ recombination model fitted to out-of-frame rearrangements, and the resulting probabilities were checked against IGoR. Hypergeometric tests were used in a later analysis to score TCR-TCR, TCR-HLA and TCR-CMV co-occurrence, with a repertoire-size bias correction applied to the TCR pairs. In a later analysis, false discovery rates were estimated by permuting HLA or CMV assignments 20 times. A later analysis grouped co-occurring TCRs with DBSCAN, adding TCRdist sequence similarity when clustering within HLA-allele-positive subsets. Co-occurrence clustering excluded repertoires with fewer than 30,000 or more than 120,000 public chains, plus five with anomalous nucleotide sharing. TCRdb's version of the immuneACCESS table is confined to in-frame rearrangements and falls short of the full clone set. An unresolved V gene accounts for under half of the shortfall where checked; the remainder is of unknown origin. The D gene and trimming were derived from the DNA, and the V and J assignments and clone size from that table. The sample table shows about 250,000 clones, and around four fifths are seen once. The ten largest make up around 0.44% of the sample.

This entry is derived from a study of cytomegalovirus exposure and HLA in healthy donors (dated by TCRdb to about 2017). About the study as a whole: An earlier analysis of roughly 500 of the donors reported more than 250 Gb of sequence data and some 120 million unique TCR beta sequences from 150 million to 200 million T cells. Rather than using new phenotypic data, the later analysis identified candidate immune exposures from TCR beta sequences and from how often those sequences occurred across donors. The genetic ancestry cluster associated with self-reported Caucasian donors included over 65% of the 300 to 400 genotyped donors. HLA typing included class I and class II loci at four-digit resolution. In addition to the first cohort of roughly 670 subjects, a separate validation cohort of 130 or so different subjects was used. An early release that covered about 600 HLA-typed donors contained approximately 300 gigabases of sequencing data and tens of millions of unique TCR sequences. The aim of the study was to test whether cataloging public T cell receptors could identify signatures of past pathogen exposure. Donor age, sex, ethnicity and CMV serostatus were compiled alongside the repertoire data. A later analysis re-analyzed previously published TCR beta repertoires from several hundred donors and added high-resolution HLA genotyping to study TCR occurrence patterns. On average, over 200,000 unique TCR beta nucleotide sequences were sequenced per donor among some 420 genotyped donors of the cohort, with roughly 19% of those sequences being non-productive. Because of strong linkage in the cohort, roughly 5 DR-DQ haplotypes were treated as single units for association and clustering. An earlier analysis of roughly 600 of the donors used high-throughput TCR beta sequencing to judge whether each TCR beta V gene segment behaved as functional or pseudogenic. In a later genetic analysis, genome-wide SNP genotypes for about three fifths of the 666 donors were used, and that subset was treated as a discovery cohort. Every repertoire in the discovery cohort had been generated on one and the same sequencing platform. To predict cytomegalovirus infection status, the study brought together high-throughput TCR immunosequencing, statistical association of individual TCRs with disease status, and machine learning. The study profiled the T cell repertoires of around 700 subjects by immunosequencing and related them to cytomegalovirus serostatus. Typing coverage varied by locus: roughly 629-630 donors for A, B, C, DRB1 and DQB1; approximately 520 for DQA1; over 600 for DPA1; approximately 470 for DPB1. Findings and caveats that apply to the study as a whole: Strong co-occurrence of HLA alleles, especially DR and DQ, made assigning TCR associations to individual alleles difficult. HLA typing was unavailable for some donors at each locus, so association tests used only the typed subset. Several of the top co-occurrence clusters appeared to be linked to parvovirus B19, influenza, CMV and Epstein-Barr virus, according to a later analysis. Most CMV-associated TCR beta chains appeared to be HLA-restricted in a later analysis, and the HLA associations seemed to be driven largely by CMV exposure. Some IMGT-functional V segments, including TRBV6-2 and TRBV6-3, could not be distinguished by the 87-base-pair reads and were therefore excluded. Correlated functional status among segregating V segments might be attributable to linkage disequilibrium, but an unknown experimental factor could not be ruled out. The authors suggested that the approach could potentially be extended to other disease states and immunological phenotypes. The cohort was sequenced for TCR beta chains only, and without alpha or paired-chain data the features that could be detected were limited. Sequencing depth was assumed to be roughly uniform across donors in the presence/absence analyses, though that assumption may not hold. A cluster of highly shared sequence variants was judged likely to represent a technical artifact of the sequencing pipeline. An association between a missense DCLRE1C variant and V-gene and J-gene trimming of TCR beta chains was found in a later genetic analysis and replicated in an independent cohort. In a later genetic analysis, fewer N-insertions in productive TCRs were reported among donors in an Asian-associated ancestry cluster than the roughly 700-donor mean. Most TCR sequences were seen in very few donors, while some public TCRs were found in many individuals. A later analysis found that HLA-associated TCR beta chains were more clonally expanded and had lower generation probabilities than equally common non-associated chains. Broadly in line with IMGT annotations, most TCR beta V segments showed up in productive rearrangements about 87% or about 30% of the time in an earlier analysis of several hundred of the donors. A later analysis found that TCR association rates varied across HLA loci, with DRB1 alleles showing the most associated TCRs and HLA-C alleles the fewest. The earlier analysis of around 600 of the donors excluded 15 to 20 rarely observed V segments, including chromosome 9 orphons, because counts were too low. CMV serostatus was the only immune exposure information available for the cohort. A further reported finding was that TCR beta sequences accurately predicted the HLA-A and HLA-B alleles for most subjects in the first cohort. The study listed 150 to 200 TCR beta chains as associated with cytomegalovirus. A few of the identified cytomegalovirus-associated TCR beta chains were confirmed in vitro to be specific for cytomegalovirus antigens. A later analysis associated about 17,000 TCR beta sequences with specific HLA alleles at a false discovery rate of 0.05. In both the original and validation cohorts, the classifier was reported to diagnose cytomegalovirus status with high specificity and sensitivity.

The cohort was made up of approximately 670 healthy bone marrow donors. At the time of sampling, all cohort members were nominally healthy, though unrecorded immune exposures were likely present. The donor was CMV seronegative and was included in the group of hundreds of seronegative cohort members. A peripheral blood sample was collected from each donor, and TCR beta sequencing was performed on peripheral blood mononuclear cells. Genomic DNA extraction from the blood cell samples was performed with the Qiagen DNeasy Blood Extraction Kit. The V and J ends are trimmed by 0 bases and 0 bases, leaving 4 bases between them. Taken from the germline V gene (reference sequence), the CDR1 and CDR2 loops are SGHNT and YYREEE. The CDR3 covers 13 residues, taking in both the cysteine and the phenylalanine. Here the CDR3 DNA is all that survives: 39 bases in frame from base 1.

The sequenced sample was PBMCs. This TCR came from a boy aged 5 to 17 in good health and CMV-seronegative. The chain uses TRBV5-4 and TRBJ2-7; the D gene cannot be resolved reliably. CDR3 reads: CASSLGSSYEQYF. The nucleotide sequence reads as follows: TGTGCCAGCAGCTTGGGCAGCTCCTACGAGCAGTACTTC.